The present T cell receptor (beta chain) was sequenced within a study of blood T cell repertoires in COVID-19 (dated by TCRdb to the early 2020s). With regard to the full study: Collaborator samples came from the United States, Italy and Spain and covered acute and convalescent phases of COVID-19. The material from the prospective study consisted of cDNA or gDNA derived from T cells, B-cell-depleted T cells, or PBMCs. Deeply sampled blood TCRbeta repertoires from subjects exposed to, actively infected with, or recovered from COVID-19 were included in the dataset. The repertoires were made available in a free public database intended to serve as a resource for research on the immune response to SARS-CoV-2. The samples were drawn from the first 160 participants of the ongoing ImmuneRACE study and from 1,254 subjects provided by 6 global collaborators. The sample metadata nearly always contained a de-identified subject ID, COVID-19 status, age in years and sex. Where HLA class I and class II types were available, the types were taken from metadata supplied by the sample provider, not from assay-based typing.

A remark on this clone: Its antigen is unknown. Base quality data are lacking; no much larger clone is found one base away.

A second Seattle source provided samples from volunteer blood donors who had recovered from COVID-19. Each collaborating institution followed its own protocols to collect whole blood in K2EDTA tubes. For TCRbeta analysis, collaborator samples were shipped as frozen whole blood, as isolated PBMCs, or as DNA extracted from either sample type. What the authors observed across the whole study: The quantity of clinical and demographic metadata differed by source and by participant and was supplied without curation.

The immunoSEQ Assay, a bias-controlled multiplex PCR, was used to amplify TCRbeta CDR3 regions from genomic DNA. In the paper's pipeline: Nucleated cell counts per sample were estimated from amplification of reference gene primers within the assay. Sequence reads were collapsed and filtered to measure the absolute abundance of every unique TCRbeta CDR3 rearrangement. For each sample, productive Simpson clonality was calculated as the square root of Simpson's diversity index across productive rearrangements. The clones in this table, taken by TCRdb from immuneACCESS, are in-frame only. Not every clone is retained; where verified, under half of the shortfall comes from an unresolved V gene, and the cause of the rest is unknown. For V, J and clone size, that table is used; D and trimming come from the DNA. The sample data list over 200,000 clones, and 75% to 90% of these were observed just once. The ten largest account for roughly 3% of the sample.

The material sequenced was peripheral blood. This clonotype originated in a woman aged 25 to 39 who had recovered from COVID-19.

The CDR3 loop reads CASSLSRGYEQYF. The sequenced DNA: TGTGCCAGCAGTTTATCTAGGGGCTACGAGCAGTACTTC. The rearrangement joined TRBV27 to TRBJ2-7, and perhaps TRBD1 as D gene, on 5 matching bases. The CDR3 starts with the cysteine, ends with the phenylalanine, and has 13 residues. Only CDR3 DNA remains: 39 bases, in frame from the first base. CDR1 and CDR2 are drawn from the germline V gene (reference sequence): MNHEY, SMNVEV. V is clipped by 0 bases and J by 3 bases, and the sequence between their germline boundaries is 6 bases long.